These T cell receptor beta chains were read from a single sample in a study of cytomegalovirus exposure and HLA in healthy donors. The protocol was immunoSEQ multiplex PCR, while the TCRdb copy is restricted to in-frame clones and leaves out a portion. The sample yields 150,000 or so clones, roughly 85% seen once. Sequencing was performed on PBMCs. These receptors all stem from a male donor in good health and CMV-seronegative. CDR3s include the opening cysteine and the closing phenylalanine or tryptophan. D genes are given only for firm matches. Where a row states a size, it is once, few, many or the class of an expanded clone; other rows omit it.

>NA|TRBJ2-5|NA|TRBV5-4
CASSSGLNQETQYF
TGTGCCAGCAGCTCCGGACTCAACCAAGAGACCCAGTACTTC
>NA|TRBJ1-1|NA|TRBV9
CASSPSRQFTEAFF
TGTGCCAGCAGCCCTTCCCGACAGTTCACTGAAGCTTTCTTT
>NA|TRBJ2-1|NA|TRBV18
CASSATNGGEQFF
TGTGCCAGCTCAGCGACGAACGGGGGTGAGCAGTTCTTC
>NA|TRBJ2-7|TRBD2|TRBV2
CASSDPGLAGSYEQYF
TGTGCCAGCAGTGACCCGGGACTAGCGGGATCCTACGAGCAGTACTTC
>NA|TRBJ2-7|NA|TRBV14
CASSQDAGRRPYEQYF
TGTGCCAGCAGCCAAGACGCGGGACGACGTCCCTACGAGCAGTACTTC
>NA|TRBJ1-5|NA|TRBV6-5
CASSYSWQNNQPQHF
TGTGCCAGCAGTTACTCCTGGCAGAATAATCAGCCCCAGCATTTT
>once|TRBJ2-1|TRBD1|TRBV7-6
CASSLTTGGFNEQFF
TGTGCCAGCAGCCTCACGACAGGGGGTTTTAATGAGCAGTTCTTC
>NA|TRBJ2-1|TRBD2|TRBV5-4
CASSFRASGSLDEQFF
TGTGCCAGCAGCTTTAGGGCTAGCGGGAGTCTGGATGAGCAGTTCTTC
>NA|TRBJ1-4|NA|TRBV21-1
CASSKSEGTNEKLFF
TGTGCCAGCAGCAAAAGCGAGGGAACTAATGAAAAACTGTTTTTT
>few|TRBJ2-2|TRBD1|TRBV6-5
CASSYSSRGRDGELFF
TGTGCCAGCAGTTACTCGAGCAGGGGGCGCGACGGGGAGCTGTTTTTT
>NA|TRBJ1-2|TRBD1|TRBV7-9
CASRPGTDAYGYTF
TGTGCCAGCAGGCCTGGGACAGACGCCTATGGCTACACCTTC
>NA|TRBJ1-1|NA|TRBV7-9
CSSSYPREAFF
TGTTCCAGCAGCTATCCCCGTGAAGCTTTCTTT
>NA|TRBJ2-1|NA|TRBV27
CASSFATGGYNEQFF
TGTGCCAGCAGTTTTGCGACAGGAGGTTACAATGAGCAGTTCTTC
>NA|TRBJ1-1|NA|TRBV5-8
CASSPRWVYTITEAFF
TGTGCCAGCAGCCCGAGGTGGGTTTATACGATCACTGAAGCTTTCTTT